A single sample gave rise to the 28 T cell receptor beta chains below, sequenced in a study of OX40 agonist ivuxolimab in advanced cancers. The protocol was immunoSEQ multiplex PCR, while the TCRdb copy is restricted to in-frame clones and leaves out a portion. Of tens of thousands of clones in the sample, 65% to 85% were seen once. Sequencing used CD4+ or CD8+ T cells sorted from blood, obtained in a trial of the OX40 agonist ivuxolimab. Receptor source: an adult with an advanced solid tumor such as melanoma, head and neck, liver or kidney cancer.

This chain joins TRBV6-1 and TRBJ1-4; D gene uncertain. V lost 2 bases and J 14 bases, leaving 12 bases between the germline ends. CDR1 and CDR2 from the germline V gene are MNHNS and SASEGT. The length of the CDR3 is 12 residues. The CDR3 loop reads CASSELPTDLFF. In DNA form, the CDR3 reads TGTGCCAGCAGTGAACTGCCGACGGACCTGTTTTTT.

This chain joins TRBV7-2 and TRBJ2-5; D is ambiguous. The germline CDR1 and CDR2 sequences are SGHTA and FQGNSA. Deletions cut 7 bases from V and 5 bases from J, with 11 bases between. This CDR3 contains 12 residues. CDR3 protein: CASTTPGETQYF. CDR3 coding DNA: TGTGCCAGCACGACCCCTGGGGAGACCCAGTACTTC.

The chain carries TRBV11-3 and TRBJ2-5; TRBD2 matches 12 bases. V shed 1 base and J 2 bases; nucleotides not matched to a gene: 8. The CDR3 extends over 18 amino acids. From germline, CDR1 is SGHNT and CDR2 YENEEA. The CDR3 sequence is CASSLGRLAGAPQETQYF. In nucleotides, the CDR3 is TGTGCCAGCAGCTTAGGGCGACTAGCGGGGGCCCCACAAGAGACCCAGTACTTC.

V is TRBV5-1 and J is TRBJ2-3, with TRBD2 identical over 9 bases. Germline trimming cut 2 bases from V and 1 base from J; bases unmatched to any gene: 2. Germline CDR1 SGHRS, CDR2 YFSETQ. The CDR3 loop spans 15 amino acids. CDR3 DNA: TGCGCCAGCAGCTTTAGGACTAGCGGCACAGATACGCAGTATTTT. Its protein product is CASSFRTSGTDTQYF.

CDR3 in amino acids: CASSPTPGGTGELFF. The CDR3 coding sequence is TGCGCCAGCAGCCCGACCCCGGGGGGCACCGGGGAGCTGTTTTTT. The chain joins TRBV5-1 to TRBJ2-2, with 7 positions matching TRBD2. This CDR3 comprises 15 residues. J lost 4 bases, V lost 4 bases, and 7 bases had no gene match. CDR1 is SGHRS and CDR2 is YFSETQ in the germline V gene.

This rearrangement joins TRBV2 to TRBJ2-1, with D hard to call. The germline V gene encodes CDR1 SNHLY and CDR2 FYNNEI. CDR3 length: 14 amino acids. V was trimmed by 4 bases and J by 0 bases, leaving 7 bases between them. CDR3 DNA: TGTGCCAGCAGTGGAGGAGACTCCTACAATGAGCAGTTCTTC. Translated, it gives CASSGGDSYNEQFF.

The rearrangement uses TRBV19 and TRBJ2-4; no clear D gene. The length of the CDR3 is 14 residues. Germline-derived CDR1 and CDR2 are LNHDA and SQIVND (reference sequence). V gave up 1 base and J gave up 15 bases, with 19 bases separating them. The CDR3 DNA is TGTGCCAGTAGTATAGGAGCAACCACCGCAATGGTGTACTTC. Encoded protein: CASSIGATTAMVYF.

The chain is built from TRBV10-2 and TRBJ1-6; D not resolved. Trimming stripped 7 bases from V and 7 bases from J, with 8 bases between. CDR3 length: 12 residues. Germline-derived CDR1 and CDR2 are WSHSY and SAAADI. CDR3: CASKFRNSPLHF. The CDR3 DNA reads as TGCGCCAGCAAATTCAGGAATTCACCCCTCCACTTT.

This clone was counted only a few times. This chain joins TRBV19 and TRBJ1-2, with 7 bases matching TRBD1. V dropped 5 bases and J dropped 4; count of bases not matched to a gene: 7. Germline lookup yields CDR1 LNHDA and CDR2 SQIVND (reference sequence). This CDR3 is built from 14 residues. The CDR3 DNA sequence: TGTGCCAGTAGTCCGCCGGGACAGATCTATGGCTACACCTTC. This encodes CASSPPGQIYGYTF.

In DNA form, the CDR3 reads TGTGCCAGCAGCTTAGTCGGGGGCAGGATCGATCAGCCCCAGCATTTT. As protein: CASSLVGGRIDQPQHF. The rearrangement uses TRBV7-7 and TRBJ1-5; TRBD1 is a possible D gene (6 bases). CDR3 length: 16 amino acids. CDR1 is SSHAT and CDR2 is FNYEAQ in the germline V gene (reference sequence). V lost 1 base and J 5 bases, leaving 15 bases between the germline ends.

The J gene is TRBJ1-4, the V gene TRBV5-1; 8 bases align to TRBD1. The CDR3 loop spans 11 amino acids. Germline V gives CDR1 SGHRS, CDR2 YFSETQ. The CDR3 reads CGYRGFGKLFF. The CDR3 DNA is TGCGGCTACAGGGGGTTCGGAAAACTGTTTTTT.

The table lists this clone with a count of one. This chain connects TRBV2 to TRBJ2-1; 7 bases align to TRBD2. Unmatched junction bases numbered 5, after V lost 9 bases and J lost 9 bases. The CDR3 spans 11 residues. The germline V gene has CDR1 SNHLY and CDR2 FYNNEI. This CDR3 reads CASLREGEQFF. CDR3 in DNA: TGTGCCAGTCTCAGGGAGGGTGAGCAGTTCTTC.

V gene TRBV11-3 combines with J gene TRBJ2-7; the D call may be TRBD1 or TRBD2 (5 bases each). Germline CDR1 SGHNT, CDR2 YENEEA. There are 17 residues in the CDR3. Trimming removed 1 base from V and 2 bases from J, with 18 bases in between. This chain's CDR3 is CASSLGALPGLTYEQYF. CDR3 coding DNA: TGTGCCAGCAGCTTAGGGGCGCTTCCGGGGCTAACCTACGAGCAGTACTTC. The entire variable domain, with the rest obtained from reference TRBV11-3 and TRBJ2-7, is as follows: EAGVVQSPRYKIIEKKQPVAFWCNPISGHNTLYWYLQNLGQGPELLIRYENEEAVDDSQLPKDRFSAERLKGVDSTLKIQPAELGDSAVYLCASSLGALPGLTYEQYFGPGTRLTVT.

J is TRBJ1-6 and V is TRBV4-1; TRBD1 aligns across 9 bases. This CDR3 spans 20 amino acids. After removal of 2 bases from V and 4 bases from J, the junction contained 15 bases not matched to a gene. Germline CDR1 is MGHRA and CDR2 is YSYEKL. CDR3 nucleotide sequence: TGCGCCAGCAGCCAAATCACAGGGGGCGAAGGACGGTCTTATAATTCACCCCTCCACTTT. It translates to CASSQITGGEGRSYNSPLHF.

This chain joins TRBV9 and TRBJ2-7, with D uncertain. CDR1 and CDR2 (germline): SGDLS, YYNGEE. The CDR3 runs to 11 residues. Trimming stripped 2 bases from V and 5 bases from J, with 5 bases between. CDR3 amino acids: CASSVGDEQYF. The CDR3 DNA sequence: TGTGCCAGCAGCGTGGGTGACGAGCAGTACTTC. The complete variable domain, with remaining parts taken from reference TRBV9 and TRBJ2-7, reads DSGVTQTPKHLITATGQRVTLRCSPRSGDLSVYWYQQSLDQGLQFLIQYYNGEERAKGNILERFSAQQFPDLHSELNLSSLELGDSALYFCASSVGDEQYFGPGTRLTVT.

The rearrangement joins TRBV5-4 to TRBJ2-5; D uncertain. Germline CDR1 reads SGHNT; CDR2 reads YYREEE (reference sequence). This CDR3 spans 12 amino acids. The V gene lost 4 bases and the J gene lost 1 base, with 5 bases spanning the gap. CDR3 in amino acids: CASSLPQETQYF. CDR3 sequence (DNA): TGTGCCAGCAGCCTACCCCAAGAGACCCAGTACTTC.

This clone was observed a few times. The V call is TRBV7-9, the J call TRBJ2-5, with a weak D call TRBD2 (5 bases). Germline CDR1 SEHNR, CDR2 FQNEAQ (reference sequence). The CDR3 is made up of 14 amino acids. V was cut by 3 bases and J by 2 bases, with 10 bases left in between. The CDR3 sequence: CASSLSGLQETQYF. The CDR3 coding sequence is TGTGCCAGCAGCTTGAGCGGCCTTCAAGAGACCCAGTACTTC.

This chain connects TRBV7-2 to TRBJ2-3; 8 bases are shared with TRBD2. This CDR3 contains 16 residues. Trimming cost V 1 base and J 4 bases; bases outside gene matches: 7. Germline V gene sequence: CDR1 SGHTA, CDR2 FQGNSA. In DNA form, the CDR3 reads TGTGCCAGCAGCTTAGATCGGGCGGGGGGCGCAGATACGCAGTATTTT. This sequence encodes CASSLDRAGGADTQYF.

The CDR3 DNA reads as TGCGCCAGCAGCGTTGGGGACGGTTTGAACACTGAAGCTTTCTTT. Translated, it gives CASSVGDGLNTEAFF. This sequence joins TRBV10-2 and TRBJ1-1, with a tentative D call TRBD1 (5 bases). The CDR3 has 15 amino acids. V was pared by 6 bases and J by 0 bases, with 14 bases between. Germline V gene data show CDR1 as WSHSY and CDR2 as SAAADI.

V usage is TRBV5-1 and J usage is TRBJ1-6; TRBD1 agrees at 8 bases. The CDR3 spans 15 residues. CDR1 SGHRS and CDR2 YFSETQ come from the germline V gene. After removal of 6 bases from V and 7 bases from J, the junction contained 9 bases not matched to a gene. The DNA for the CDR3 is TGCGCCAGCACCCCAGGGGGCGCGGAGAATTCACCCCTCCACTTT. Translated, it gives CASTPGGAENSPLHF.

This clone was detected a few times. V usage is TRBV7-2 and J usage is TRBJ2-3, with D possibly matching TRBD2 (6 bases). Germline CDR1 reads SGHTA; CDR2 reads FQGNSA. Trimming stripped 3 bases from V and 0 bases from J, with 10 bases between. This CDR3 is 15 amino acids long. The CDR3 bases are TGTGCCAGCAGCTTCTTAGCGGCTAGCACAGATACGCAGTATTTT. Its protein product is CASSFLAASTDTQYF. The entire variable domain, with the rest obtained from reference TRBV7-2 and TRBJ2-3, is as follows: GAGVSQSPSNKVTEKGKDVELRCDPISGHTALYWYRQSLGQGLEFLIYFQGNSAPDKSGLPSDRFSAERTGGSVSTLTIQRTQQEDSAVYLCASSFLAASTDTQYFGPGTRLTVL.

V gene TRBV5-6 combines with J gene TRBJ2-5, with D unresolved. This CDR3 is 14 amino acids long. Trimming removed 4 bases from V and 6 bases from J, with 16 bases in between. The germline gives CDR1 SGHDT, CDR2 YYEEEE. Written as DNA, the CDR3 is TGTGCCAGCAGCCCTTCTGGCAAGGACCAGACCCAGTACTTC. Protein sequence: CASSPSGKDQTQYF.

The rearrangement links TRBV5-1 to TRBJ1-6; TRBD1 agrees at 9 bases. The CDR3 extends over 14 amino acids. Losses at the gene ends were 3 bases for V and 7 bases for J; bases not matched to a gene: 2. Per germline, CDR1 SGHRS and CDR2 YFSETQ. The CDR3 loop reads CASSSGTGNSPLHF. CDR3 sequence (DNA): TGCGCCAGCAGCTCCGGGACAGGGAATTCACCCCTCCACTTT.

The rearrangement links TRBV7-2 to TRBJ2-1; possibly TRBD2 for D (5 bases). V lost 0 bases and J lost 7, with 10 bases in between. Germline CDR1 and CDR2: SGHTA and FQGNSA. There are 14 residues in the CDR3. The CDR3 is CASSLATGNNEQFF. CDR3 DNA sequence: TGTGCCAGCAGCTTAGCGACGGGAAATAATGAGCAGTTCTTC. The whole variable domain, filled in from reference TRBV7-2 and TRBJ2-1, reads GAGVSQSPSNKVTEKGKDVELRCDPISGHTALYWYRQSLGQGLEFLIYFQGNSAPDKSGLPSDRFSAERTGGSVSTLTIQRTQQEDSAVYLCASSLATGNNEQFFGPGTRLTVL.

The V call is TRBV10-3, the J call TRBJ2-5; no reliable D call. This CDR3 is 14 amino acids long. Trimming shortened V by 3 bases and J by 2 bases, and 10 bases separated the two germline ends. Germline-derived CDR1 and CDR2 are ENHRY and SYGVKD. The CDR3 coding sequence is TGTGCCATCAGTGAAAGAGGCCAGCAAGAGACCCAGTACTTC. Translated: CAISERGQQETQYF.

The chain couples TRBV5-1 to TRBJ2-3, with D possibly TRBD2 on 6 matching bases. The CDR3 covers 14 residues. V was clipped by 2 bases and J by 2 bases, with 9 bases between them. Germline V lookup: CDR1 SGHRS, CDR2 YFSETQ. The CDR3 region is CASSLAGATDTQYF. DNA for the CDR3: TGCGCCAGCAGCTTAGCGGGTGCCACAGATACGCAGTATTTT.

For this clone: At one of its ends the junction is not consistent with the germline gene, which may arise from a read error. J is TRBJ2-5 and V is TRBV5-1; 7 bases agree with TRBD2. Germline CDR1 and CDR2: SGHRS and YFSETQ. This CDR3 is 14 amino acids long. The CDR3 is CASSLEAGRETQYF. CDR3 sequence (DNA): TGCGCCAGCAGTTTGGAAGCGGGGCGAGAGACCCAGTACTTC.

The rearrangement links TRBV5-6 to TRBJ2-3, with 7 positions matching TRBD1. With 4 bases clipped from V and 6 bases from J, the junction kept 5 bases outside the gene matches. Germline CDR1 reads SGHDT; CDR2 reads YYEEEE. This CDR3 contains 13 residues. The CDR3 DNA reads TGTGCCAGCAGCAGGGGACAGACGGATACGCAGTATTTT. Protein product: CASSRGQTDTQYF.